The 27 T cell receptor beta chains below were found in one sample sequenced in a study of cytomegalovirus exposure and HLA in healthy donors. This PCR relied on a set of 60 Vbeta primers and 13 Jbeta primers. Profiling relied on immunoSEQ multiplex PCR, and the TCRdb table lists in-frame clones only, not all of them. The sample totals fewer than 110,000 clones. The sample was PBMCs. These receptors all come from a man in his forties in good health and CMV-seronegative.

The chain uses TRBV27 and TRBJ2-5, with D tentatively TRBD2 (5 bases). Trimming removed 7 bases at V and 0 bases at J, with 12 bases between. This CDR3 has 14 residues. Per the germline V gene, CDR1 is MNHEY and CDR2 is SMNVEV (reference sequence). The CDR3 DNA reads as TGTGCCAGCAAGGAGCGGCTGTACCAAGAGACCCAGTACTTC. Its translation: CASKERLYQETQYF.

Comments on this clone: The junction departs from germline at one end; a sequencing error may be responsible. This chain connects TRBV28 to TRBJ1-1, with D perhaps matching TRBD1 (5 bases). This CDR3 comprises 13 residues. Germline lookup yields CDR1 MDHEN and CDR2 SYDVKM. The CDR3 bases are TGTGCCAGCAGTTTAAGGGGTGGGTCGTCCCGGGTCTTT. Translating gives CASSLRGGSSRVF.

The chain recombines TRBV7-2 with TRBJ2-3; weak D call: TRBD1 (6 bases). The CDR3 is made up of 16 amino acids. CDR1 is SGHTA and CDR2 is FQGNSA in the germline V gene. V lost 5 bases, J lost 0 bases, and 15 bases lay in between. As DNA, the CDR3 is TGTGCCAGCAGCCGCCAGGGGAGCGCAAGCACAGATACGCAGTATTTT. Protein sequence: CASSRQGSASTDTQYF.

Written as DNA, the CDR3 is TGTGCCAGCAGCTTGGAACAGGGGACGAACACCGGGGAGCTGTTTTTT. This codes for CASSLEQGTNTGELFF. The J gene is TRBJ2-2, the V gene TRBV11-3; TRBD1 matches 7 bases. Germline CDR1 and CDR2: SGHNT and YENEEA. The CDR3 spans 16 residues. V was clipped by 3 bases and J by 0 bases; unmatched bases: 4. Combining the CDR3 with reference TRBV11-3 and TRBJ2-2 gives the whole variable domain EAGVVQSPRYKIIEKKQPVAFWCNPISGHNTLYWYLQNLGQGPELLIRYENEEAVDDSQLPKDRFSAERLKGVDSTLKIQPAELGDSAVYLCASSLEQGTNTGELFFGEGSRLTVL.

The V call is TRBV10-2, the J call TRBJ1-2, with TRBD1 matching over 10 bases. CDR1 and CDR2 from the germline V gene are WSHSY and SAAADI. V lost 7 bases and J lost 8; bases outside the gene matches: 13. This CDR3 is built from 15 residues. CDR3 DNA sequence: TGCGCCAGCACTATGCCCGGGACAGGGGAGGGCGGCTACACCTTC. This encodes CASTMPGTGEGGYTF.

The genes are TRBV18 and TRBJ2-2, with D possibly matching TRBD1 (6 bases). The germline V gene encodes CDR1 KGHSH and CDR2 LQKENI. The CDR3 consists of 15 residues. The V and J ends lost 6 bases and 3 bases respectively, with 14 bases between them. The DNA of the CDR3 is TGTGCCAGCTCGAACAGGGTCTCAGACACCGGGGAGCTGTTTTTT. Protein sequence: CASSNRVSDTGELFF.

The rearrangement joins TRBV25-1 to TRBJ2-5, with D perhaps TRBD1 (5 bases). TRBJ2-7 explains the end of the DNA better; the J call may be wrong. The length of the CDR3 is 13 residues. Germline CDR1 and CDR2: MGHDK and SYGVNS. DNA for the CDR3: TGTGCCAGCAGCGGACGGGCAGGGTTCGAGCAGTACTTC. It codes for CASSGRAGFEQYF.

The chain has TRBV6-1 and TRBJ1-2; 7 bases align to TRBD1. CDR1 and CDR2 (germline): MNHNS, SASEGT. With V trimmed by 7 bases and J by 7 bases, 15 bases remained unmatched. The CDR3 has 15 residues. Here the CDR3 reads CASTITRGGGFGYTF. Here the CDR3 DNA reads TGTGCCAGCACGATTACTCGTGGAGGGGGCTTTGGCTACACCTTC.

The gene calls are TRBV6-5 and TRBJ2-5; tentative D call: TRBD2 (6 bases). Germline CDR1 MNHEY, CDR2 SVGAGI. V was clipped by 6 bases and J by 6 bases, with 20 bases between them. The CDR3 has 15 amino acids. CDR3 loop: CASSELEFAGKTQYF. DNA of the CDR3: TGTGCCAGCAGCGAACTCGAATTTGCGGGGAAGACCCAGTACTTC.

In DNA form, the CDR3 reads TGTGCCAGCAGCTTTACTAGCGGGTTAGGAAATGAGCAGTTCTTC. Translated, it gives CASSFTSGLGNEQFF. J is TRBJ2-1 and V is TRBV2; 9 nucleotides agree with TRBD2. Germline assignment: CDR1 SNHLY and CDR2 FYNNEI. CDR3 length equals 15 residues. J gave up 7 bases and V 6 bases, and 10 bases lay outside the gene matches.

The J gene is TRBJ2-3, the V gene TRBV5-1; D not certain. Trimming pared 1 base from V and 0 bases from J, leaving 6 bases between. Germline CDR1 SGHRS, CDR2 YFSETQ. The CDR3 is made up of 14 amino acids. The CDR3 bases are TGCGCCAGCAGCTTGCAATTTAGCACAGATACGCAGTATTTT. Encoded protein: CASSLQFSTDTQYF.

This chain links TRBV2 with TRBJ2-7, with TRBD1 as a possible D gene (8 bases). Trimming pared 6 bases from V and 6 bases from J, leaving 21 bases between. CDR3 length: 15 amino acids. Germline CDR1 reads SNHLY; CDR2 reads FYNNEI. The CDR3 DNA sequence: TGTGCCAGCAGAGACGGGAGGACAGGGAGGAGCGAGCAGTACTTC. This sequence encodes CASRDGRTGRSEQYF.

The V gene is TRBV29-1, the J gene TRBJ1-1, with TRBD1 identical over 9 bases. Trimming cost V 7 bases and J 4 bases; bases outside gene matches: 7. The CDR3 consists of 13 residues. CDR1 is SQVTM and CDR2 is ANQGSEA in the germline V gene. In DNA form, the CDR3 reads TGCAGCGGCAAACAGGGGGCGAGCACTGAAGCTTTCTTT. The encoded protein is CSGKQGASTEAFF. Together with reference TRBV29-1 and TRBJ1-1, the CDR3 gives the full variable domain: SAVISQKPSRDICQRGTSLTIQCQVDSQVTMMFWYRQQPGQSLTLIATANQGSEATYESGFVIDKFPISRPNLTFSTLTVSNMSPEDSSIYLCSGKQGASTEAFFGQGTRLTVV.

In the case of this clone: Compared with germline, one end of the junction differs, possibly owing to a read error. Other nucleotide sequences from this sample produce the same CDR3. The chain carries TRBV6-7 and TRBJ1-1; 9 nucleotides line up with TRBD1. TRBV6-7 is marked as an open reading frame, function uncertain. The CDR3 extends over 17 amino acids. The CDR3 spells CASSPQGQGLLHTEAFF. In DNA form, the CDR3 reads TGTGCCAGCAGTCCCCAGGGACAGGGTTTATTGCACACTGAAGCTTTCTTC.

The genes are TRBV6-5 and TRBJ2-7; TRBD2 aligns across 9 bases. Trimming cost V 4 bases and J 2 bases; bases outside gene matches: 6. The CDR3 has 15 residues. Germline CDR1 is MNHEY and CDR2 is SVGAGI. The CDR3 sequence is CASSLGLARTYEQYF. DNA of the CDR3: TGTGCCAGCAGTTTAGGACTAGCGAGGACCTACGAGCAGTACTTC.

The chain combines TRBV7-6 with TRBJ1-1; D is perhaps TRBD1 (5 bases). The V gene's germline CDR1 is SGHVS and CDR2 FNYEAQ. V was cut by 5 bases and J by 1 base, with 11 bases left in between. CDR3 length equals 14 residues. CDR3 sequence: CASSAQVANTEAFF. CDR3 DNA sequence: TGTGCCAGCAGCGCACAGGTAGCGAACACTGAAGCTTTCTTT.

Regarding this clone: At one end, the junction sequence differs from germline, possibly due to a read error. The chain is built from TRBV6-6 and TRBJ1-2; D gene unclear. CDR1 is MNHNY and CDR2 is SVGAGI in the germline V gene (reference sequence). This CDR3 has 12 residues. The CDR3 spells CASRPGRYGYTF. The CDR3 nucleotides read TGTGCTAGCAGACCGGGGAGGTATGGCTACACCTTC.

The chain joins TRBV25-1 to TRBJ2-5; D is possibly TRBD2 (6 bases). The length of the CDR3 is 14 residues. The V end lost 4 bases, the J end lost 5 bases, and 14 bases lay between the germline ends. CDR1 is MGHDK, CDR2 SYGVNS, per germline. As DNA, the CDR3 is TGTGCCAGCAGTGCCCACTTCGGGGGTGAGACCCAGTACTTC. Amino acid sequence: CASSAHFGGETQYF. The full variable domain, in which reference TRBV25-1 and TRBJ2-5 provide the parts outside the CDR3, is EADIYQTPRYLVIGTGKKITLECSQTMGHDKMYWYQQDPGMELHLIHYSYGVNSTEKGDLSSESTVSRIRTEHFPLTLESARPSHTSQYLCASSAHFGGETQYFGPGTRLLVL.

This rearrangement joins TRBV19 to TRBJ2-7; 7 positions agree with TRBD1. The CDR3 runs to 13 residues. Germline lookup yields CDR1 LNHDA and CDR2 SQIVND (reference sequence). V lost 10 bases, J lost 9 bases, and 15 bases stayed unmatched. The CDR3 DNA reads TGTGCCACCAAGGACAGGACCCTTCGGAGGCAGTACTTC. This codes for CATKDRTLRRQYF. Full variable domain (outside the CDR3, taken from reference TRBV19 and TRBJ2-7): DGGITQSPKYLFRKEGQNVTLSCEQNLNHDAMYWYRQDPGQGLRLIYYSQIVNDFQKGDIAEGYSVSREKKESFPLTVTSAQKNPTAFYLCATKDRTLRRQYFGPGTRLTVT.

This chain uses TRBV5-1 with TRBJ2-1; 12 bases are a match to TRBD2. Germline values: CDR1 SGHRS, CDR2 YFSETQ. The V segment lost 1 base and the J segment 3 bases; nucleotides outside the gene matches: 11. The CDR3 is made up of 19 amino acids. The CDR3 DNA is TGCGCCAGCAGCTTGCGTCCTAGCGGGGGGGCCGGTCTCTACAATGAGCAGTTCTTC. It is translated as CASSLRPSGGAGLYNEQFF.

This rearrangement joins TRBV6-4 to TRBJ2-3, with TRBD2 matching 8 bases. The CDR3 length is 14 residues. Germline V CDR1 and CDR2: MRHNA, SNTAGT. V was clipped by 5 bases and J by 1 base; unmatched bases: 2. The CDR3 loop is CASSFSGGTDTQYF. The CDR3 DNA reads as TGTGCCAGCAGTTTTAGCGGGGGCACAGATACGCAGTATTTT.

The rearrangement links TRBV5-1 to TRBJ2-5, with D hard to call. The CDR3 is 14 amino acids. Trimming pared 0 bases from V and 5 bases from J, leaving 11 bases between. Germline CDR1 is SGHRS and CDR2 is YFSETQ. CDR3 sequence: CASSLEQLWETQYF. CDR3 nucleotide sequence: TGCGCCAGCAGCTTGGAACAGCTATGGGAGACCCAGTACTTC.

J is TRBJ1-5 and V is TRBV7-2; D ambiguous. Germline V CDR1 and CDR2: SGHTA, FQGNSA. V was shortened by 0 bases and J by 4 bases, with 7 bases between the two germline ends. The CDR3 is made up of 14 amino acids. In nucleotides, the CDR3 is TGTGCCAGCAGCTTAGCAAACGGGAATCAGCCCCAGCATTTT. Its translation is CASSLANGNQPQHF.

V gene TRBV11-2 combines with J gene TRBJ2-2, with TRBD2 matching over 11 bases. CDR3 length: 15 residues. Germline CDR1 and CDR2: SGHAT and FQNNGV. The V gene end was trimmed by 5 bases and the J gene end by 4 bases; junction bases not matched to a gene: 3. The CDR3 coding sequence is TGTGCCAGCAGCACTAGCGGGAGTGGCACCGGGGAGCTGTTTTTT. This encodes CASSTSGSGTGELFF.

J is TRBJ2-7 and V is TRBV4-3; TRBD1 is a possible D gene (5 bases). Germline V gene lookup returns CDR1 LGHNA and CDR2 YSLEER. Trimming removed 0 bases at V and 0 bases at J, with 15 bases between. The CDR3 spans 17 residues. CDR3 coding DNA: TGCGCCAGCAGCCAAGAATGGGGCAGAAGTTTCTCCTACGAGCAGTACTTC. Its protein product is CASSQEWGRSFSYEQYF.

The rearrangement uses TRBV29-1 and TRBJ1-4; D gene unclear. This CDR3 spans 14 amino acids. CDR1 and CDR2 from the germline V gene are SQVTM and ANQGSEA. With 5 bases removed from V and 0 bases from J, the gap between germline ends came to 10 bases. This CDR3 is CSVYQDATNEKLFF. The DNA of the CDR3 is TGCAGCGTTTATCAGGATGCAACTAATGAAAAACTGTTTTTT.

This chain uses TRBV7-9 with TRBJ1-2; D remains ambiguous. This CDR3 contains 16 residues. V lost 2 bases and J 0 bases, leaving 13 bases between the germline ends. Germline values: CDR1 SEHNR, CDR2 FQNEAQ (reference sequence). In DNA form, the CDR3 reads TGTGCCAGCAGCTTATTTGGGGTGGGAGCTAACTATGGCTACACCTTC. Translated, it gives CASSLFGVGANYGYTF.